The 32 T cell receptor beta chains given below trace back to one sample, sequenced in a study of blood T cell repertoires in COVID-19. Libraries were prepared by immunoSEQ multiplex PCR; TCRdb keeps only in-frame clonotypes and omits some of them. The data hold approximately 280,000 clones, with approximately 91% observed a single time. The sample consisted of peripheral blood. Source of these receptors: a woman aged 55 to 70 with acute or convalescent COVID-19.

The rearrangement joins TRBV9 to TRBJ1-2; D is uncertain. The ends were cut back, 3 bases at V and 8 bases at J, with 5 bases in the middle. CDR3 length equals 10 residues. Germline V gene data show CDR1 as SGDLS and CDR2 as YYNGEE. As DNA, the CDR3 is TGTGCCAGCAGCGGTCTAGGCTACACCTTC. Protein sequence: CASSGLGYTF.

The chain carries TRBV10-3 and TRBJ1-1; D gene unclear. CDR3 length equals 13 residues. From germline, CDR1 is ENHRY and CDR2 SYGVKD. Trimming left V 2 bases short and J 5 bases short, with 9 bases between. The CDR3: CAISEGRETEAFF. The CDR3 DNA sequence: TGTGCCATCAGTGAGGGTAGGGAGACTGAAGCTTTCTTT.

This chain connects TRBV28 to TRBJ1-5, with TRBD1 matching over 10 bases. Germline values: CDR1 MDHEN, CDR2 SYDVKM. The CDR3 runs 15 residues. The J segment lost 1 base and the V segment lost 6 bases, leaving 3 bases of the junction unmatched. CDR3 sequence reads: CASRGTGVSNQPQHF. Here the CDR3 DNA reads TGTGCCAGCAGGGGGACAGGGGTCAGCAATCAGCCCCAGCATTTT.

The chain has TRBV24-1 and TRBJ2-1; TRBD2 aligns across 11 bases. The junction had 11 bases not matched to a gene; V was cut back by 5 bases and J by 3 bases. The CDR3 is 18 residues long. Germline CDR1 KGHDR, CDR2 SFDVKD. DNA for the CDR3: TGTGCCACCAGTGTCCAGGGGACTAGCGGACTCCTCTACAATGAGCAGTTCTTC. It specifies CATSVQGTSGLLYNEQFF.

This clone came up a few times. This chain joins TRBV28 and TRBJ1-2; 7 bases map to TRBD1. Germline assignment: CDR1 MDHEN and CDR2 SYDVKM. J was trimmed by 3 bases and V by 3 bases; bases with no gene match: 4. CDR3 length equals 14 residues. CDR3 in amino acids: CASSFQGEDYGYTF. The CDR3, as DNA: TGTGCCAGCAGTTTTCAGGGGGAGGACTATGGCTACACCTTC.

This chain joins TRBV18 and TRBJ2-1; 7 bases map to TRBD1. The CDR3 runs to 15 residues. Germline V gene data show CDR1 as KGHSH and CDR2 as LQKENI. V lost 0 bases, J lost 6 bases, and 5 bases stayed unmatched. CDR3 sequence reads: CASSPPNDRANEQFF. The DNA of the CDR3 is TGTGCCAGCTCACCACCCAACGACAGGGCCAATGAGCAGTTCTTC.

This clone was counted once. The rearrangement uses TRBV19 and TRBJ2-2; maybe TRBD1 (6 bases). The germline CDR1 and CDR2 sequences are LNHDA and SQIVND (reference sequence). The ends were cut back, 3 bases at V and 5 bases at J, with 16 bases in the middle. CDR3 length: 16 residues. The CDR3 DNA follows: TGTGCCAGTAGTATTTTGGCAGGGGAATTGACCGGGGAGCTGTTTTTT. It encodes CASSILAGELTGELFF. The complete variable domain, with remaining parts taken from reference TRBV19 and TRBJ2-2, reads DGGITQSPKYLFRKEGQNVTLSCEQNLNHDAMYWYRQDPGQGLRLIYYSQIVNDFQKGDIAEGYSVSREKKESFPLTVTSAQKNPTAFYLCASSILAGELTGELFFGEGSRLTVL.

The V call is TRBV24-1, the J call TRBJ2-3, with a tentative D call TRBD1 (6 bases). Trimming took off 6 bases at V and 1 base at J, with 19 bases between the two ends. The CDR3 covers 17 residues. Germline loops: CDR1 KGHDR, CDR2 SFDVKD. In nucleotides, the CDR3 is TGTGCCACCAGTTCTATTGGGGGCCAGGGTGGCACAGATACGCAGTATTTT. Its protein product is CATSSIGGQGGTDTQYF.

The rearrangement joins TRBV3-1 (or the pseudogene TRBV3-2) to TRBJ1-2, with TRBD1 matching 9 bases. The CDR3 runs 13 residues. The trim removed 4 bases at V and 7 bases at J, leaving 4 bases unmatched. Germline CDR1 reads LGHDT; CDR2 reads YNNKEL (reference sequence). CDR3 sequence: CASSPGQGFGYTF. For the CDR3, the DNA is TGTGCCAGCAGCCCGGGACAGGGTTTTGGCTACACCTTC.

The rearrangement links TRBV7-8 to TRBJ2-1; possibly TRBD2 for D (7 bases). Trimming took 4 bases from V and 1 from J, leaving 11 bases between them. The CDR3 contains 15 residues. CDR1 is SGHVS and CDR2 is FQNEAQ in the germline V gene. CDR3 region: CASSSGGGSYNEQFF. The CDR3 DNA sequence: TGTGCCAGCAGCTCGGGGGGCGGATCCTACAATGAGCAGTTCTTC.

This CDR3 is CASSGRAGQGLQPQHF. The CDR3 DNA reads TGTGCCAGCAGTGGACGGGCCGGGCAGGGACTACAGCCCCAGCATTTT. The chain links TRBV28 to TRBJ1-5, with D possibly being TRBD1 (5 bases). V gave up 5 bases and J gave up 7 bases, with 21 bases separating them. Germline-derived CDR1 and CDR2 are MDHEN and SYDVKM. This CDR3 has 16 residues.

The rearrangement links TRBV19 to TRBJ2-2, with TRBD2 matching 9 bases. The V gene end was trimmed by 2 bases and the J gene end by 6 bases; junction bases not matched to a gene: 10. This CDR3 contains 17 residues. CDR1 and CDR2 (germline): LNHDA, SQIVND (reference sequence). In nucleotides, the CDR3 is TGTGCCAGTAGTATAACCCCTGGCGGGGGGGCCTCCGGGGAGCTGTTTTTT. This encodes CASSITPGGGASGELFF.

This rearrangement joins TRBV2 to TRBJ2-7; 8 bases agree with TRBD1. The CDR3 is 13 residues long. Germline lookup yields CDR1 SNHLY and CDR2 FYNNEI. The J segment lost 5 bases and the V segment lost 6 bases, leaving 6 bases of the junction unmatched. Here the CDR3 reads CASSLDRVDEQYF. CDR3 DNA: TGTGCCAGCAGCCTGGACAGGGTAGACGAGCAGTACTTC. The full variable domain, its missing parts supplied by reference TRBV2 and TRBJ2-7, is EPEVTQTPSHQVTQMGQEVILRCVPISNHLYFYWYRQILGQKVEFLVSFYNNEISEKSEIFDDQFSVERPDGSNFTLKIRSTKLEDSAMYFCASSLDRVDEQYFGPGTRLTVT.

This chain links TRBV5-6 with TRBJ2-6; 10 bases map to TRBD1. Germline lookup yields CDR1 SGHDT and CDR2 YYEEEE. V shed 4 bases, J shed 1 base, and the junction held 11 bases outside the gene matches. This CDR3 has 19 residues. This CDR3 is CASSKLGQGVVSGANVLTF. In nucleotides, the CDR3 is TGTGCCAGCAGCAAATTAGGACAGGGGGTGGTATCTGGGGCCAACGTCCTGACTTTC. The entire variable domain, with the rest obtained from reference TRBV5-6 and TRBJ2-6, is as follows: DAGVTQSPTHLIKTRGQQVTLRCSPKSGHDTVSWYQQALGQGPQFIFQYYEEEERQRGNFPDRFSGHQFPNYSSELNVNALLLGDSALYLCASSKLGQGVVSGANVLTFGAGSRLTVL.

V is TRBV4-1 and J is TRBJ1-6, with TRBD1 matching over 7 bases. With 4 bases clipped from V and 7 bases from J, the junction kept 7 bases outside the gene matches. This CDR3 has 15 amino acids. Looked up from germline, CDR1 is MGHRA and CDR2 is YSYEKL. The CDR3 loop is CASSPMTGQNSPLHF. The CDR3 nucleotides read TGCGCCAGCAGCCCCATGACAGGGCAGAATTCACCCCTCCACTTT.

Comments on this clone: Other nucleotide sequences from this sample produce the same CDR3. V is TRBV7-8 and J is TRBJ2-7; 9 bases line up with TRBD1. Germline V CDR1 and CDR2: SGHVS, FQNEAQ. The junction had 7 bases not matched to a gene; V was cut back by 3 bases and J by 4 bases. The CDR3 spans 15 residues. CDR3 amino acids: CASSLGQGSSYEQYF. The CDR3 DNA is TGTGCCAGCAGCTTGGGACAGGGTTCCTCTTACGAGCAGTACTTC.

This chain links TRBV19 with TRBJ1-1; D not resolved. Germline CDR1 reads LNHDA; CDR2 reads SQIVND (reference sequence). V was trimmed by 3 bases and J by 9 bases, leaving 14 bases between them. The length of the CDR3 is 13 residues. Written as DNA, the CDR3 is TGTGCCAGTAGTATGAACAGAAGTTATAAAGCTTTCTTT. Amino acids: CASSMNRSYKAFF.

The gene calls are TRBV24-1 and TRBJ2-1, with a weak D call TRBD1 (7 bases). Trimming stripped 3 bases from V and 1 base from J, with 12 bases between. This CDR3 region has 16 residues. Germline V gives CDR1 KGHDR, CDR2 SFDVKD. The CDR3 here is CATSDAAGGSYNEQFF. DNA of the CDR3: TGTGCCACCAGTGATGCTGCAGGGGGGTCCTACAATGAGCAGTTCTTC.

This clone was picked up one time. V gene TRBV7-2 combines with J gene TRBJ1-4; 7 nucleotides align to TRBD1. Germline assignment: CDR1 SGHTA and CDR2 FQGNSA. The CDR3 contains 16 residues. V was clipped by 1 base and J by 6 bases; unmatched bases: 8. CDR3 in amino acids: CASSLVKGASDEKLFF. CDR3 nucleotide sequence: TGTGCCAGCAGCTTAGTCAAGGGGGCCTCTGATGAAAAACTGTTTTTT.

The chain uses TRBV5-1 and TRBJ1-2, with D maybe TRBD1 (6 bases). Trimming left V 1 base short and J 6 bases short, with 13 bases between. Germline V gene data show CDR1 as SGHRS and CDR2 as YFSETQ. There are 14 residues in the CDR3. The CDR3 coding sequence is TGCGCCAGCAGCTTGAAGGGACAATCCCATGGCTACACCTTC. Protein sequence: CASSLKGQSHGYTF. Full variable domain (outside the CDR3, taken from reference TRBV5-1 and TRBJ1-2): KAGVTQTPRYLIKTRGQQVTLSCSPISGHRSVSWYQQTPGQGLQFLFEYFSETQRNKGNFPGRFSGRQFSNSRSEMNVSTLELGDSALYLCASSLKGQSHGYTFGSGTRLTVV.

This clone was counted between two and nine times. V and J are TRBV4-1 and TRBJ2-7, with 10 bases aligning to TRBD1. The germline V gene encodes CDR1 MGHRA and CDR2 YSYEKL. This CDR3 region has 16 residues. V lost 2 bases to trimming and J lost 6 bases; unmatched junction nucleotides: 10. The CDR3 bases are TGCGCCAGCAGCCAATCTCCGGGACAGGGGAATAGCGAGCAGTACTTC. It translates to CASSQSPGQGNSEQYF.

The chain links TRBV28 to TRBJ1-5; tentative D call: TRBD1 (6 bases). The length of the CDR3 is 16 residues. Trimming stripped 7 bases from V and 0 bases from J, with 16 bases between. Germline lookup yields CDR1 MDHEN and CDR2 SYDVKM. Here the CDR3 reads CASTELGGASNQPQHF. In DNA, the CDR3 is TGTGCCAGCACCGAACTAGGGGGTGCTAGCAATCAGCCCCAGCATTTT.

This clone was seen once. The CDR3 sequence: CASSPGTRLNQETQYF. DNA of the CDR3: TGTGCCAGCAGCCCCGGGACTAGGCTTAATCAAGAGACCCAGTACTTC. The chain joins TRBV14 to TRBJ2-5; 8 nucleotides align to TRBD2. V gave up 4 bases and J gave up 2 bases; unmatched junction bases: 9. The CDR3 loop spans 16 amino acids. Germline-derived CDR1 and CDR2 are SGHDN and FVKESK.

CDR3 sequence (DNA): TGTGCCAGTAGTACGACCGGGACAGGGGGCCGGCAAGAGACCCAGTACTTC. Protein product: CASSTTGTGGRQETQYF. The chain combines TRBV19 with TRBJ2-5; 12 nucleotides align to TRBD1. The length of the CDR3 is 17 residues. J lost 2 bases, V lost 4 bases, and 8 bases had no gene match. CDR1 is LNHDA and CDR2 is SQIVND in the germline V gene (reference sequence).

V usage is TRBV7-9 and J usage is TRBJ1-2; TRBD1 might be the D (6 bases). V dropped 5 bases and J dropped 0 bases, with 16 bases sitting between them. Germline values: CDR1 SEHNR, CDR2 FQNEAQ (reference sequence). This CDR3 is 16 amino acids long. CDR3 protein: CASSPDRDISNYGYTF. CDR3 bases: TGTGCCAGCAGCCCAGACCGGGACATTTCTAACTATGGCTACACCTTC.

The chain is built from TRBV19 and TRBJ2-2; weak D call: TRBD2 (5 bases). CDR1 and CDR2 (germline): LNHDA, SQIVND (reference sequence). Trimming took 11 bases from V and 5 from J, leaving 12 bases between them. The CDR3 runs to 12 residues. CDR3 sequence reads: CAHRGSTGELFF. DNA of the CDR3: TGTGCCCACCGTGGGAGTACCGGGGAGCTGTTTTTT.

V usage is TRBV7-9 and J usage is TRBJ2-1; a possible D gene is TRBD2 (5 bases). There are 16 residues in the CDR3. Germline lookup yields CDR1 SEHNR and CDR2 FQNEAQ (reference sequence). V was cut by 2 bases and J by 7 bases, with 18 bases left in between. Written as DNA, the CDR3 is TGTGCCAGCAGCTTACCGCTCCGGGAACCGTCTAATGAGCAGTTCTTC. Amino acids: CASSLPLREPSNEQFF.

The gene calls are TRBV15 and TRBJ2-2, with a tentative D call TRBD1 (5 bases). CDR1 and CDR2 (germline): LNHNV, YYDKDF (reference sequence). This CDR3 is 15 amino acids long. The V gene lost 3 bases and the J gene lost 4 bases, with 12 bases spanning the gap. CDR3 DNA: TGTGCCACCAGCAGTGGGGCCCAGGGCACCGGGGAGCTGTTTTTT. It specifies CATSSGAQGTGELFF.

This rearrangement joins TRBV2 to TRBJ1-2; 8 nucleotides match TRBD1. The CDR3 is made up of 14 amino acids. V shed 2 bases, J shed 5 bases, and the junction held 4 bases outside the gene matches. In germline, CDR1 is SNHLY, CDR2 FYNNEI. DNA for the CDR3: TGTGCCAGCAGTGAAAACAGGGGGTTATATGGCTACACCTTC. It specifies CASSENRGLYGYTF.

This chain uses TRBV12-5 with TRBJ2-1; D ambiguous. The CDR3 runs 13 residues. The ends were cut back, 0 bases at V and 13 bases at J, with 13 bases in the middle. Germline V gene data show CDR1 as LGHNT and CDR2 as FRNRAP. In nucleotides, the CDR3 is TGTGCTAGTGGTTTGGTAAGCAGGCTGGAACAGTTCTTC. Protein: CASGLVSRLEQFF.

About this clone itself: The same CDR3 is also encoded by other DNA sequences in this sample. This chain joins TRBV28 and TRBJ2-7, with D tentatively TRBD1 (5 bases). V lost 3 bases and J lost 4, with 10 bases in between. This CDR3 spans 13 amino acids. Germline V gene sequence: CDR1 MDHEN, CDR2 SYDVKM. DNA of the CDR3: TGTGCCAGCAGTTTCGGCAGGGCATACGAGCAGTACTTC. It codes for CASSFGRAYEQYF.

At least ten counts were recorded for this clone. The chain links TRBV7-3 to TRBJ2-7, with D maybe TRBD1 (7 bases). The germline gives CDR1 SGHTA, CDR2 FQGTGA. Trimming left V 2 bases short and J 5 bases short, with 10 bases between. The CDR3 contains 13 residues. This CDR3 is CASSLRRGDEQYF. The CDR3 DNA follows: TGTGCCAGCAGCTTACGCAGGGGGGACGAGCAGTACTTC.